These 27 T cell receptor beta chains were all obtained from the same sample, sequenced in a study of PD-1 blockade in mismatch repair-deficient tumors (dated by TCRdb to the late 2010s). Preparation of the library involved the immunoSEQ multiplex PCR assay. TCRdb stores this immuneACCESS table with in-frame sequences only. Part of the clones is absent; in the studies checked, under half of the shortfall reflects unresolved V genes, and no reason is known for the rest. For this sample there are about 110,000 clones; over 65% appear just once. Jointly, the top ten make up approximately 4.7% of the sample. The starting material was peripheral blood, obtained approximately 64 weeks after starting pembrolizumab. These receptors came from an adult with mismatch repair-deficient cancer.

V is TRBV7-8 and J is TRBJ2-2; 11 positions match TRBD1. Per the germline V gene, CDR1 is SGHVS and CDR2 is FQNEAQ. The CDR3 length is 15 residues. J gave up 5 bases and V 5 bases, and 4 bases lay outside the gene matches. CDR3 DNA sequence: TGTGCCAGCAGCCCGGGACAGGGGGGAACCGGGGAGCTGTTTTTT. Encoded protein: CASSPGQGGTGELFF. Variable domain in full (rest from reference TRBV7-8 and TRBJ2-2): GAGVSQSPRYKVAKRGQDVALRCDPISGHVSLFWYQQALGQGPEFLTYFQNEAQLDKSGLPSDRFFAERPEGSVSTLKIQRTQQEDSAVYLCASSPGQGGTGELFFGEGSRLTVL.

The CDR3 is CASSADGWNEQFF. The CDR3 DNA sequence: TGTGCCAGCAGTGCGGACGGTTGGAATGAGCAGTTCTTC. V and J are TRBV9 and TRBJ2-1; unclear D gene. V lost 5 bases and J lost 7, with 13 bases in between. CDR3 length: 13 amino acids. Germline V gives CDR1 SGDLS, CDR2 YYNGEE.

The V gene is TRBV10-3, the J gene TRBJ1-3; TRBD1 aligns across 8 bases. The CDR3 has 15 residues. The germline V gene encodes CDR1 ENHRY and CDR2 SYGVKD. Unmatched junction bases numbered 8, after V lost 3 bases and J lost 7 bases. This CDR3 reads CAISEVGQGANTIYF. The CDR3, as DNA: TGTGCCATCAGTGAAGTAGGACAGGGAGCGAACACCATATATTTT.

This clone was counted between two and nine times. This sequence joins TRBV19 and TRBJ1-5; no definite D call. With 3 bases removed from V and 0 bases from J, the gap between germline ends came to 12 bases. The CDR3 loop spans 16 amino acids. Germline lookup yields CDR1 LNHDA and CDR2 SQIVND (reference sequence). Here the CDR3 reads CASSMDLLLSNQPQHF. CDR3 nucleotide sequence: TGTGCCAGTAGTATGGACCTCTTACTTAGCAATCAGCCCCAGCATTTT.

This rearrangement joins TRBV9 to TRBJ2-1; TRBD2 matches at 15 bases. The germline gives CDR1 SGDLS, CDR2 YYNGEE. This CDR3 contains 15 residues. J lost 10 bases, V lost 3 bases, and 5 bases had no gene match. The CDR3 loop is CASSGWTSGREEQFF. In DNA, the CDR3 is TGTGCCAGCAGCGGGTGGACTAGCGGGAGGGAGGAGCAGTTCTTC.

This chain links TRBV9 with TRBJ2-1, with 13 nucleotides matching TRBD2. This CDR3 has 17 amino acids. V shed 0 bases and J 7 bases; nucleotides not matched to a gene: 7. Germline V gene data show CDR1 as SGDLS and CDR2 as YYNGEE. The CDR3 sequence: CASSVDETSGRRNEQFF. The CDR3 DNA reads TGTGCCAGCAGCGTAGACGAGACTAGCGGGAGGCGAAATGAGCAGTTCTTC.

This rearrangement joins TRBV27 to TRBJ2-7, with D perhaps matching TRBD1 (6 bases). Germline values: CDR1 MNHEY, CDR2 SMNVEV (reference sequence). The ends were cut back, 3 bases at V and 5 bases at J, with 17 bases in the middle. CDR3 length: 15 amino acids. CDR3 residues: CASSLAQGPGNEQYF. The DNA for the CDR3 is TGTGCCAGCAGTTTGGCACAGGGACCGGGGAACGAGCAGTACTTC.

The chain has TRBV6-6 and TRBJ2-7; D may be TRBD1 (6 bases). Trimming removed 4 bases at V and 2 bases at J, with 12 bases between. The V gene's germline CDR1 is MNHNY and CDR2 SVGAGI (reference sequence). The CDR3 length is 14 residues. DNA for the CDR3: TGTGCCAGCAGTTCCTCAACAGGGCCCTACGAGCAGTACTTC. Translating gives CASSSSTGPYEQYF.

V is TRBV7-9 and J is TRBJ2-5, with D perhaps being TRBD1 or TRBD2 (5 bases each). In germline, CDR1 is SEHNR, CDR2 FQNEAQ (reference sequence). Trimming removed 0 bases from V and 4 bases from J, with 15 bases in between. The length of the CDR3 is 16 residues. CDR3 in DNA: TGTGCCAGCAGCTTAGCCATAGGTCAGGGAGCAGAGACCCAGTACTTC. Protein sequence: CASSLAIGQGAETQYF.

In DNA, the CDR3 is TGTGCCAGCAGTCACCGGACAGGGCGTAGCAATCAGCCCCAGCATTTT. It translates to CASSHRTGRSNQPQHF. The V and J genes are TRBV28 and TRBJ1-5; TRBD1 agrees at 8 bases. The CDR3 sequence is 16 residues long. With V trimmed by 5 bases and J by 0 bases, 6 bases remained unmatched. Germline assignment: CDR1 MDHEN and CDR2 SYDVKM.

The chain combines TRBV7-3 with TRBJ2-1; 8 bases match TRBD2. Unmatched junction bases numbered 7, after V lost 2 bases and J lost 4 bases. The germline gives CDR1 SGHTA, CDR2 FQGTGA. The CDR3 extends over 16 amino acids. The CDR3 nucleotides read TGTGCCAGCAGCTTATCCGCGGGGGGCTCATACAATGAGCAGTTCTTC. Translating it yields CASSLSAGGSYNEQFF.

Only a few counts were recorded for this clone. The genes are TRBV7-2 and TRBJ1-2, with D maybe TRBD1 (6 bases). The CDR3 spans 14 residues. The V end was cut by 1 base, the J end by 7 bases, with 13 bases between. The germline V gene has CDR1 SGHTA and CDR2 FQGNSA. CDR3 sequence reads: CASSLEGLGAGYTF. Here the CDR3 DNA reads TGTGCCAGCAGCTTAGAGGGACTGGGGGCTGGCTACACCTTC.

The DNA for the CDR3 is TGTGCCAGCAGCTATGGACAGGGTGAGGACACTGAAGCTTTCTTT. Its protein is CASSYGQGEDTEAFF. This sequence joins TRBV9 and TRBJ1-1; TRBD1 aligns across 8 bases. After removal of 4 bases from V and 3 bases from J, the junction contained 8 bases not matched to a gene. The CDR3 consists of 15 residues. Germline loops: CDR1 SGDLS, CDR2 YYNGEE.

A remark on this clone: The same CDR3 also results from other DNA sequences found in this sample. This chain uses TRBV7-9 with TRBJ2-3; 8 positions agree with TRBD2. V trimming: 5 bases; J trimming: 3 bases; junction bases outside the gene matches: 7. The CDR3 spans 15 residues. Germline assignment: CDR1 SEHNR and CDR2 FQNEAQ (reference sequence). Written as DNA, the CDR3 is TGTGCCAGCAGCCTTACTAGCGGAGTTACAGATACGCAGTATTTT. Translation gives CASSLTSGVTDTQYF.

In this sample, this clone turned up a few times. The rearrangement joins TRBV5-4 to TRBJ2-1, with D perhaps TRBD2 (5 bases). CDR1 is SGHNT, CDR2 YYREEE, per germline (reference sequence). CDR3 length: 13 amino acids. V lost 4 bases, J lost 4 bases, and 9 bases lay in between. Written as DNA, the CDR3 is TGTGCCAGCAGCACGGACTTTTACAATGAGCAGTTCTTC. Residues: CASSTDFYNEQFF.

The chain employs TRBV4-3 and TRBJ2-2; 9 nucleotides agree with TRBD1. The germline CDR1 and CDR2 sequences are LGHNA and YSLEER. The CDR3 has 16 residues. V was clipped by 3 bases and J by 4 bases; unmatched bases: 6. The CDR3 spells CASSQDRGFSTGELFF. CDR3 DNA sequence: TGCGCCAGCAGCCAGGACAGGGGATTTAGCACCGGGGAGCTGTTTTTT.

This chain links TRBV27 with TRBJ1-5; TRBD1 matches at 7 bases. With V trimmed by 6 bases and J by 0 bases, 14 bases remained unmatched. CDR3 length equals 18 residues. The germline V gene has CDR1 MNHEY and CDR2 SMNVEV (reference sequence). In DNA, the CDR3 is TGTGCCAGCAGGCGTACAGGGGAGCCGAGGTATAGCAATCAGCCCCAGCATTTT. Amino acid sequence: CASRRTGEPRYSNQPQHF.

The rearrangement joins TRBV11-2 to TRBJ2-5; D not resolved. V lost 5 bases and J lost 4, with 8 bases in between. The germline V gene encodes CDR1 SGHAT and CDR2 FQNNGV. The CDR3 sequence is 12 residues long. CDR3 coding DNA: TGTGCCAGCAGCACCCCCCCAGAGACCCAGTACTTC. This codes for CASSTPPETQYF.

The chain has TRBV13 and TRBJ2-7; TRBD1 matches 9 bases. The germline V gene encodes CDR1 PRHDT and CDR2 FYEKMQ (reference sequence). The CDR3 runs 16 residues. The V and J ends lost 5 bases and 6 bases, in that order; junction bases with no gene match: 14. CDR3 sequence: CASSLSGQGVTSEQYF. CDR3 sequence (DNA): TGTGCCAGCAGCCTCTCGGGACAGGGAGTCACCTCCGAGCAGTACTTC.

This chain uses TRBV4-1 with TRBJ2-7, with 11 bases identical to TRBD2. Trimming at V came to 3 bases and at J to 5 bases, leaving 12 bases not matched to a gene. In germline, CDR1 is MGHRA, CDR2 YSYEKL. The CDR3 totals 17 residues. The CDR3 reads CASSHLPTSGNKNEQYF. The CDR3 DNA reads as TGCGCCAGCAGCCACCTCCCGACTAGCGGGAATAAGAACGAGCAGTACTTC.

The V call is TRBV2, the J call TRBJ2-4; possibly TRBD1 for D (7 bases). Germline lookup yields CDR1 SNHLY and CDR2 FYNNEI. The CDR3 has 12 residues. The germline V and J ends were trimmed by 7 bases and 10 bases, with 14 bases remaining between them. CDR3 nucleotides: TGTGCCAGCACAGGGGGGACGCCTATTCAGTACTTC. This gives the protein CASTGGTPIQYF.

This clone appeared a single time. This chain connects TRBV7-9 to TRBJ2-1; 7 nucleotides line up with TRBD1. Germline CDR1 is SEHNR and CDR2 is FQNEAQ (reference sequence). CDR3 size: 14 residues. V was pared by 3 bases and J by 9 bases, with 8 bases of the junction left unmatched. CDR3 in DNA: TGTGCCAGCAGCTTTTCCGACAGGGCACCTGAGCAGTTCTTC. Translated: CASSFSDRAPEQFF.

The rearrangement joins TRBV5-4 to TRBJ2-2; the D is unclear. The length of the CDR3 is 14 residues. Germline V gene lookup returns CDR1 SGHNT and CDR2 YYREEE (reference sequence). The V end was cut by 5 bases, the J end by 5 bases, with 13 bases between. The CDR3 loop reads CASRGGLGTGELFF. CDR3 bases: TGTGCCAGCAGAGGTGGCCTCGGAACCGGGGAGCTGTTTTTT.

This clone was counted between two and nine times. The V gene is TRBV2, the J gene TRBJ2-1; TRBD1 or TRBD2 may be the D gene (5 bases each). The CDR3 covers 13 residues. CDR1 and CDR2 from the germline V gene are SNHLY and FYNNEI. Between the trimmed V and J ends, which lost 8 bases and 11 bases, there was a span of 19 bases. The CDR3 protein is CASWDPLTEKQFF. The CDR3 region has the DNA TGTGCCAGCTGGGACCCCTTGACGGAGAAGCAGTTCTTC.

The J gene is TRBJ2-2, the V gene TRBV4-2, with 8 nucleotides matching TRBD2. V trimming: 5 bases; J trimming: 0 bases; junction bases outside the gene matches: 2. The CDR3 sequence is 15 residues long. CDR1 LGHNA and CDR2 YNFKEQ come from the germline V gene. CDR3 residues: CASSKAGANTGELFF. CDR3 DNA sequence: TGTGCCAGCAGCAAAGCGGGAGCGAACACCGGGGAGCTGTTTTTT.

The chain has TRBV2 and TRBJ1-2; a weak D match, TRBD1 (6 bases). Germline CDR1 reads SNHLY; CDR2 reads FYNNEI. CDR3 length: 14 residues. The ends were cut back, 1 base at V and 6 bases at J, with 12 bases in the middle. The CDR3 here is CASSEVWGLDGYTF. Here the CDR3 DNA reads TGTGCCAGCAGTGAAGTTTGGGGGCTTGATGGCTACACCTTC.

V usage is TRBV5-4 and J usage is TRBJ2-2; either TRBD1 or TRBD2 may supply D (5 bases each). The germline CDR1 and CDR2 sequences are SGHNT and YYREEE (reference sequence). The V gene lost 0 bases and the J gene lost 3 bases, with 12 bases spanning the gap. The CDR3 has 16 amino acids. This CDR3 is CASSLGGQGDTGELFF. Here the CDR3 DNA reads TGTGCCAGCAGCTTGGGGGGTCAGGGAGACACCGGGGAGCTGTTTTTT.